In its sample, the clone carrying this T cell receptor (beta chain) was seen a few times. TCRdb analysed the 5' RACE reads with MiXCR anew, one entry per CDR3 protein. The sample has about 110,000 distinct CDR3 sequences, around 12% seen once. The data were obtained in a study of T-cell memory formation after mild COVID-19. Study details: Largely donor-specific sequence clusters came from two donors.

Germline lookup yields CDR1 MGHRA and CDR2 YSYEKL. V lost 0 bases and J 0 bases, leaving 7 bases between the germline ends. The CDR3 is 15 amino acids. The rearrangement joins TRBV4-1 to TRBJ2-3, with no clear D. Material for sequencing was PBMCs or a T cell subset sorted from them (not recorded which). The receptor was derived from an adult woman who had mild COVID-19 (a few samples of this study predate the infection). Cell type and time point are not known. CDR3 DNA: TGCGCCAGCAGCCAAGAGGGTCGGAGCACAGATACGCAGTATTTT. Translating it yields CASSQEGRSTDTQYF.